These 19 T cell receptor beta chains were all obtained from the same sample, sequenced in a study of human T cells and chemical hapten exposure. TCRdb independently ran MiXCR on the RACE reads; one entry per CDR3 protein. Found here are 25,000 to 35,000 distinct CDR3 sequences, approximately 6% of them singletons; the top ten hold about 6%. Regarding time point: patch test 3, about 24 weeks after DPC sensitization. The treatment denotes: therapeutic diphenylcyclopropenone sensitization with weekly scalp DPC. Sequences were derived from whole blood, sampled in connection with sensitization to the hapten diphenylcyclopropenone (DPC). Every receptor here comes from a man younger than 40 with alopecia areata. Some clones in this sample may be carry-over from other donors' samples.

The CDR3 region is CSARGGLLSYEQYF. The CDR3 coding sequence is TGCAGTGCTAGGGGGGGACTCCTCTCCTACGAGCAGTACTTC. This sequence joins TRBV20-1 and TRBJ2-7; D possibly corresponds to TRBD2 (6 bases). With 3 bases removed from V and 0 bases from J, the gap between germline ends came to 12 bases. The V gene's germline CDR1 is DFQATT and CDR2 SNEGSKA (reference sequence). The CDR3 consists of 14 residues.

This clonotype was seen at least ten times. The gene calls are TRBV7-2 and TRBJ2-7; 12 bases match TRBD2. The CDR3 has 17 residues. The V gene end was trimmed by 2 bases and the J gene end by 4 bases; junction bases not matched to a gene: 9. Germline V gene sequence: CDR1 SGHTA, CDR2 FQGNSA. The CDR3 here is CASSLRRLAGGDYEQYF. CDR3 nucleotides: TGTGCCAGCAGCTTAAGGAGGCTAGCGGGGGGGGATTACGAGCAGTACTTC.

In this sample, this clonotype is medium-sized. The chain employs TRBV7-2 and TRBJ1-4; weak D call: TRBD1 (5 bases). From germline, CDR1 is SGHTA and CDR2 FQGNSA. CDR3 length: 17 amino acids. Trimming shortened V by 5 bases and J by 3 bases, and 19 bases separated the two germline ends. DNA of the CDR3: TGTGCCAGCAGCCCCAAACACGGGACTGCACCTAATGAAAAACTGTTTTTT. It specifies CASSPKHGTAPNEKLFF.

At least ten counts were recorded for this clonotype. The chain couples TRBV5-8 to TRBJ2-2, with no clear D. Germline V gene lookup returns CDR1 SGHTS and CDR2 YDEGEE. The CDR3 contains 13 residues. The V and J ends lost 0 bases and 5 bases respectively, with 5 bases between them. The CDR3 sequence: CASSLEDTGELFF. CDR3 bases: TGTGCCAGCAGCTTGGAAGATACCGGGGAGCTGTTTTTT.

This clonotype has a count of ten or more. The chain uses TRBV29-1 and TRBJ1-1, with D possibly matching TRBD1 (5 bases). Germline V CDR1 and CDR2: SQVTM, ANQGSEA. The V end was cut by 3 bases, the J end by 6 bases, with 20 bases between. This CDR3 comprises 15 residues. DNA of the CDR3: TGCAGCGTTGAGCTAGGTGGGGGATGGAGCGCTGAAGCTTTCTTT. Amino acids: CSVELGGGWSAEAFF.

This clonotype was observed many times. The rearrangement links TRBV4-2 to TRBJ2-6; TRBD1 agrees at 7 bases. The CDR3 runs 18 residues. From germline, CDR1 is LGHNA and CDR2 YNFKEQ. V gave up 4 bases and J gave up 1 base; unmatched junction bases: 10. The CDR3 bases are TGTGCCAGCAGCCTTCGACAGGGACGTGGTTCTGGGGCCAACGTCCTGACTTTC. This codes for CASSLRQGRGSGANVLTF.

This clonotype was observed at least ten times. The chain combines TRBV29-1 with TRBJ1-3, with TRBD1 matching over 8 bases. The V gene end was trimmed by 6 bases and the J gene end by 3 bases; junction bases not matched to a gene: 10. In germline, CDR1 is SQVTM, CDR2 ANQGSEA. The CDR3 covers 15 residues. DNA of the CDR3: TGCAGCGTCGCTGGACAGGGAGGTGGTGGAAACACCATATATTTT. Residues: CSVAGQGGGGNTIYF.

This clonotype was found many times. This chain links TRBV4-1 with TRBJ2-5; D is ambiguous. The V and J ends lost 0 bases and 3 bases respectively, with 11 bases between them. CDR3 length: 15 residues. Looked up from germline, CDR1 is MGHRA and CDR2 is YSYEKL. The CDR3 nucleotides are TGCGCCAGCAGCCAAGAGGGCACGGGTAAAGAGACCCAGTACTTC. Protein: CASSQEGTGKETQYF.

Ten or more counts support this clonotype. The J gene is TRBJ2-7, the V gene TRBV6-2 or TRBV6-3; no reliable D call. The germline V and J ends were trimmed by 5 bases and 2 bases, with 13 bases remaining between them. Germline values: CDR1 MNHEY, CDR2 SVGEGT. CDR3 length equals 14 residues. In DNA, the CDR3 is TGTGCCAGCAGTGATCCCCCCTCAACCTACGAGCAGTACTTC. The encoded protein is CASSDPPSTYEQYF.

This clonotype has ten or more counts. The chain joins TRBV7-9 to TRBJ2-5; the match to TRBD1 covers 8 bases. The ends lost 5 bases at V and 5 bases at J; junction bases unmatched: 4. From germline, CDR1 is SEHNR and CDR2 FQNEAQ (reference sequence). This CDR3 is 13 amino acids long. The DNA for the CDR3 is TGTGCCAGCAGCGCCGACAGGGGTGAGACCCAGTACTTC. Translating gives CASSADRGETQYF.

This clonotype was counted many times. This chain links TRBV6-2 or TRBV6-3 with TRBJ1-2; D is unresolved. V was trimmed by 0 bases and J by 5 bases, leaving 10 bases between them. Germline-derived CDR1 and CDR2 are MNHEY and SVGEGT. The CDR3 is made up of 14 amino acids. This CDR3 reads CASSYSRGPYGYTF. CDR3 bases: TGTGCCAGCAGTTACTCGCGAGGACCTTATGGCTACACCTTC.

This clonotype was counted a few times. This rearrangement joins TRBV29-1 to TRBJ1-1; 9 bases line up with TRBD1. Germline CDR1 is SQVTM and CDR2 is ANQGSEA. V dropped 7 bases and J dropped 8; count of bases not matched to a gene: 2. This CDR3 has 10 amino acids. The CDR3 nucleotides are TGCAGCGCCGGGACAGGGGAAGCTTTCTTT. Translating it yields CSAGTGEAFF. The full variable domain, with the rest looked up from reference TRBV29-1 and TRBJ1-1, is SAVISQKPSRDICQRGTSLTIQCQVDSQVTMMFWYRQQPGQSLTLIATANQGSEATYESGFVIDKFPISRPNLTFSTLTVSNMSPEDSSIYLCSAGTGEAFFGQGTRLTVV.

This clonotype came up many times. The V gene is TRBV4-3, the J gene TRBJ1-1; possibly TRBD1 for D (6 bases). The CDR3 spans 18 residues. Germline V gene lookup returns CDR1 LGHNA and CDR2 YSLEER. V was clipped by 1 base and J by 2 bases, with 20 bases between them. Here the CDR3 reads CASSQGGSDRSDNTEAFF. The CDR3 nucleotides are TGCGCCAGCAGCCAAGGGGGGTCCGACAGGTCCGACAACACTGAAGCTTTCTTT.

At least ten counts were recorded for this clonotype. CDR3 bases: TGCAGCGTTGGCACAATCACTGAAGCTTTCTTT. Its translation: CSVGTITEAFF. The chain has TRBV29-1 and TRBJ1-1; no clear D gene. CDR3 length equals 11 residues. V lost 4 bases and J 4 bases, leaving 7 bases between the germline ends. CDR1 is SQVTM and CDR2 is ANQGSEA in the germline V gene.

This clonotype was seen many times. The chain employs TRBV7-2 and TRBJ1-1; TRBD1 is a possible D gene (5 bases). The CDR3 length is 17 residues. CDR1 is SGHTA and CDR2 is FQGNSA in the germline V gene. V lost 4 bases to trimming and J lost 1 base, with 19 bases between them. The CDR3 DNA follows: TGTGCCAGCAGCTATCAACGGGGTTTTGGGGGGAACACTGAAGCTTTCTTT. Amino acids: CASSYQRGFGGNTEAFF.

This clonotype is termed medium-sized. The V call is TRBV5-5, the J call TRBJ2-3; no clear D gene. The CDR3 length is 16 residues. V was shortened by 4 bases and J by 2 bases, with 17 bases between the two germline ends. Germline values: CDR1 SGHKS, CDR2 YYEKEE (reference sequence). CDR3 residues: CASSPFLVSPTDTQYF. CDR3 DNA: TGTGCCAGCAGCCCTTTCCTAGTTTCTCCCACAGATACGCAGTATTTT.

This clonotype was seen ten or more times. V and J are TRBV12-3 or TRBV12-4 and TRBJ1-5; the D gene is possibly TRBD1 (6 bases). The CDR3 loop spans 14 amino acids. Trimming took off 7 bases at V and 8 bases at J, with 18 bases between the two ends. The CDR3: CASILQGQSEPQHF. DNA of the CDR3: TGTGCCAGCATCCTACAGGGCCAGTCCGAGCCCCAGCATTTT.

This clonotype has ten or more counts. The V gene is TRBV7-9, the J gene TRBJ1-2; 9 positions agree with TRBD1. Germline CDR1 reads SEHNR; CDR2 reads FQNEAQ (reference sequence). The CDR3 extends over 17 amino acids. V trimming: 4 bases; J trimming: 8 bases; junction bases outside the gene matches: 17. This chain's CDR3 is CASSSSTGGLPFAGYTF. As DNA, the CDR3 is TGTGCCAGCAGCTCATCAACAGGGGGCCTCCCCTTCGCCGGCTACACCTTC.

This clonotype showed up many times. The chain has TRBV27 and TRBJ1-1, with a possible D match to TRBD1 (6 bases). The V gene's germline CDR1 is MNHEY and CDR2 SMNVEV (reference sequence). With 1 base removed from V and 0 bases from J, the gap between germline ends came to 6 bases. This CDR3 is 14 amino acids long. CDR3 loop: CASSLYRVNTEAFF. CDR3 bases: TGTGCCAGCAGTTTATACAGGGTGAACACTGAAGCTTTCTTT.